This passage covers 29 T cell receptor beta chains from one sample sequenced in a study of T cell responses to AZD1222 COVID-19 vaccine. Generated by immunoSEQ multiplex PCR, the TCRdb table keeps only in-frame clones and is missing some. The profile covers around 120,000 clones, with around 84% appearing a single time and about 16% taken by the ten largest. Source: peripheral blood, taken 28 days after the second AZD1222 dose. Every receptor here comes from an adult who received the AZD1222 COVID-19 vaccine.

The CDR3 bases are TGCGCCAGCAGCCAAGAGGGACAGGGGGCTTTCTACGAGCAGTACTTC. It translates to CASSQEGQGAFYEQYF. The V and J genes are TRBV4-1 and TRBJ2-7, with 12 bases fitting TRBD1. The junction had 3 bases not matched to a gene; V was cut back by 0 bases and J by 3 bases. CDR1 and CDR2 (germline): MGHRA, YSYEKL. This CDR3 spans 16 amino acids.

CDR3: CASSSPRRGGYTF. In DNA, the CDR3 is TGTGCCAGCAGTTCTCCCAGGCGCGGTGGCTACACCTTC. The rearrangement uses TRBV28 and TRBJ1-2; D is undetermined. This CDR3 spans 13 amino acids. Germline lookup yields CDR1 MDHEN and CDR2 SYDVKM. The ends were cut back, 4 bases at V and 7 bases at J, with 13 bases in the middle.

V gene TRBV13 combines with J gene TRBJ1-4; D not certain. The CDR3 covers 15 residues. V was shortened by 5 bases and J by 4 bases, with 14 bases between the two germline ends. Germline V CDR1 and CDR2: PRHDT, FYEKMQ (reference sequence). The CDR3 loop reads CASSNHGLLNEKLFF. In DNA, the CDR3 is TGTGCCAGCAGCAACCATGGACTGCTTAATGAAAAACTGTTTTTT.

The V gene is TRBV12-5, the J gene TRBJ1-3; D unresolved. Germline V gene lookup returns CDR1 LGHNT and CDR2 FRNRAP. The CDR3 is 12 amino acids. Between the trimmed V and J ends, which lost 5 bases and 2 bases, there was a span of 4 bases. CDR3 sequence reads: CASGDPGNTIYF. The DNA of the CDR3 is TGTGCTAGTGGTGACCCTGGAAACACCATATATTTT.

J is TRBJ2-3 and V is TRBV7-6; either TRBD1 or TRBD2 may supply D (5 bases each). The CDR3 is made up of 15 amino acids. Between the trimmed V and J ends, which lost 7 bases and 1 base, there was a span of 15 bases. Germline V CDR1 and CDR2: SGHVS, FNYEAQ. The CDR3 sequence: CASTRGQGGTDTQYF. The DNA for the CDR3 is TGTGCCAGCACCCGGGGCCAGGGTGGCACAGATACGCAGTATTTT.

This sequence joins TRBV6-5 and TRBJ1-5; D might be TRBD1 (6 bases). This CDR3 region has 13 residues. CDR1 and CDR2 (germline): MNHEY, SVGAGI. V was clipped by 6 bases and J by 6 bases, with 12 bases between them. This CDR3 is CASSYRARQPQHF. The CDR3 DNA sequence: TGTGCCAGCAGCTACAGGGCACGTCAGCCCCAGCATTTT.

This chain uses TRBV6-4 with TRBJ2-5; D not resolved. This CDR3 contains 13 residues. The V end lost 2 bases, the J end lost 4 bases, and 8 bases lay between the germline ends. Germline V lookup: CDR1 MRHNA, CDR2 SNTAGT. The CDR3 nucleotides read TGTGCCAGCAGTGACAACGGTGGAGAGACCCAGTACTTC. Its translation: CASSDNGGETQYF.

This chain links TRBV10-3 with TRBJ1-4, with a possible D match to TRBD1 (5 bases). This CDR3 is built from 13 residues. Germline CDR1 and CDR2: ENHRY and SYGVKD. V lost 3 bases and J lost 9, with 11 bases in between. The CDR3 loop is CAISETGTQKLFF. The CDR3 DNA reads TGTGCCATCAGTGAAACGGGGACTCAAAAACTGTTTTTT.

The chain has TRBV30 and TRBJ1-2, with D unresolved. Per the germline V gene, CDR1 is GTSNPN and CDR2 is SVGIG (reference sequence). The CDR3 runs 14 residues. V was shortened by 2 bases and J by 0 bases, with 10 bases between the two germline ends. DNA for the CDR3: TGTGCCTGGAGTCGGCAGGCAGCTAACTATGGCTACACCTTC. This translates into CAWSRQAANYGYTF. The variable domain in full, completed from reference TRBV30 and TRBJ1-2, reads SQTIHQWPATLVQPVGSPLSLECTVEGTSNPNLYWYRQAAGRGLQLLFYSVGIGQISSEVPQNLSASRPQDRQFILSSKKLLLSDSGFYLCAWSRQAANYGYTFGSGTRLTVV.

This clone appeared once. The rearrangement links TRBV1 to TRBJ1-2; TRBD1 was called by the table and not checked on the DNA. TRBV1 is a pseudogene. The CDR3 is made up of 18 amino acids. The DNA for the CDR3 is TGCACCAGCAGCCAAGAAAGGCGGGGACAGAGGCCCCTCTATGGCTACACCTTC. Its protein is CTSSQERRGQRPLYGYTF.

In this sample, this clone turned up a few times. This chain joins TRBV5-1 and TRBJ1-1; D call uncertain. CDR3 length: 17 residues. V lost 0 bases, J lost 1 base, and 16 bases lay in between. The V gene's germline CDR1 is SGHRS and CDR2 YFSETQ. The CDR3, as DNA: TGCGCCAGCAGCTTGGGCCTAGGAGGGCTATCGAACACTGAAGCTTTCTTT. Translation gives CASSLGLGGLSNTEAFF.

The rearrangement uses TRBV5-5 and TRBJ1-1; D is uncertain. This CDR3 is 13 amino acids long. The V end was cut by 0 bases, the J end by 5 bases, with 8 bases between. CDR1 SGHKS and CDR2 YYEKEE come from the germline V gene (reference sequence). The CDR3 here is CASSLEGSTEAFF. CDR3 DNA sequence: TGTGCCAGCAGCTTGGAAGGGAGTACTGAAGCTTTCTTT.

The chain couples TRBV6-5 to TRBJ1-3; a possible D gene is TRBD1 (5 bases). V was shortened by 2 bases and J by 3 bases, with 8 bases between the two germline ends. The germline V gene encodes CDR1 MNHEY and CDR2 SVGAGI. This CDR3 has 14 residues. The CDR3: CASSYRGFGNTIYF. The CDR3 DNA follows: TGTGCCAGCAGTTACCGGGGCTTTGGAAACACCATATATTTT.

As to this clone: Different DNA sequences within this sample yield the same CDR3. The J gene is TRBJ2-2, the V gene TRBV7-9; D not certain. Germline lookup yields CDR1 SEHNR and CDR2 FQNEAQ (reference sequence). The V end was cut by 4 bases, the J end by 7 bases, with 7 bases between. CDR3 length: 12 residues. CDR3 region: CASSSSLGELFF. The CDR3 nucleotides read TGTGCCAGCAGCTCCTCGCTCGGGGAGCTGTTTTTT.

The chain employs TRBV2 and TRBJ2-5; TRBD2 matches 10 bases. The CDR3 runs to 20 residues. The V gene's germline CDR1 is SNHLY and CDR2 FYNNEI. V trimming: 4 bases; J trimming: 7 bases; junction bases outside the gene matches: 24. The CDR3 sequence: CASSVVLVRLAGAAGRTQYF. As DNA, the CDR3 is TGTGCCAGCAGTGTGGTCCTGGTCCGACTAGCGGGTGCCGCCGGGAGGACCCAGTACTTC.

In DNA, the CDR3 is TGTGCCAGCAGCCTCGGGAAAAACATTCAGTACTTC. Its translation: CASSLGKNIQYF. The chain employs TRBV11-2 and TRBJ2-4; D ambiguous. V gave up 5 bases and J gave up 4 bases, with 6 bases separating them. Germline V gives CDR1 SGHAT, CDR2 FQNNGV. The CDR3 totals 12 residues. Full variable domain (outside the CDR3, taken from reference TRBV11-2 and TRBJ2-4): EAGVAQSPRYKIIEKRQSVAFWCNPISGHATLYWYQQILGQGPKLLIQFQNNGVVDDSQLPKDRFSAERLKGVDSTLKIQPAKLEDSAVYLCASSLGKNIQYFGAGTRLSVL.

V and J are TRBV10-3 and TRBJ2-7; D tentatively reads TRBD1 or TRBD2 (6 bases each). Germline V lookup: CDR1 ENHRY, CDR2 SYGVKD. V dropped 0 bases and J dropped 4 bases, with 13 bases sitting between them. The CDR3 extends over 15 amino acids. CDR3 nucleotide sequence: TGTGCCATCAGTGAGTCGGGGGGCAGGGAGTACGAGCAGTACTTC. Translating it yields CAISESGGREYEQYF.

The CDR3 protein is CATKPSGGGGYTF. Here the CDR3 DNA reads TGTGCCACCAAACCGTCGGGGGGCGGTGGCTACACCTTC. This chain links TRBV15 with TRBJ1-2, with D possibly TRBD1 on 6 matching bases. The germline V gene encodes CDR1 LNHNV and CDR2 YYDKDF (reference sequence). The CDR3 is 13 residues long. Trimming removed 7 bases at V and 7 bases at J, with 16 bases between.

This rearrangement joins TRBV5-1 to TRBJ2-7, with D possibly TRBD2 on 8 matching bases. Germline CDR1 and CDR2: SGHRS and YFSETQ. This CDR3 is built from 14 residues. V lost 4 bases to trimming and J lost 6 bases, with 17 bases between them. The DNA for the CDR3 is TGCGCCAGCAGCGCGGGGGGACAGTTCACCGAGCAGTACTTC. Protein product: CASSAGGQFTEQYF.

V usage is TRBV7-3 and J usage is TRBJ2-1, with TRBD2 matching 10 bases. Trimming took 6 bases from V and 3 from J; bases not matched to a gene: 8. The CDR3 is 16 residues long. CDR1 and CDR2 from the germline V gene are SGHTA and FQGTGA. CDR3 coding DNA: TGTGCCAGCAGGCCCCCCGGACTAGCGGACTACAATGAGCAGTTCTTC. Translated, it gives CASRPPGLADYNEQFF.

The table lists this clone with a count of one. The chain is built from TRBV19 and TRBJ1-1; D is unclear. Trimming pared 9 bases from V and 5 bases from J, leaving 22 bases between. Germline V lookup: CDR1 LNHDA, CDR2 SQIVND (reference sequence). This CDR3 region has 15 residues. The CDR3 DNA is TGTGCCAGCAAACTAGTCGGTGGAAGGGAAACTGAAGCTTTCTTT. Protein product: CASKLVGGRETEAFF.

The chain links TRBV20-1 to TRBJ1-1, with no clear D. Germline V gene lookup returns CDR1 DFQATT and CDR2 SNEGSKA (reference sequence). The ends were cut back, 3 bases at V and 3 bases at J, with 14 bases in the middle. The CDR3 is made up of 14 amino acids. This chain's CDR3 is CSASLWPLHTEAFF. In nucleotides, the CDR3 is TGCAGTGCTAGTTTATGGCCCTTGCACACTGAAGCTTTCTTT.

V gene TRBV6-5 combines with J gene TRBJ1-1; possible D gene TRBD1, 5 bases. The V end lost 4 bases, the J end lost 1 base, and 10 bases lay between the germline ends. Germline CDR1 and CDR2: MNHEY and SVGAGI. The CDR3 sequence is 14 residues long. The CDR3 bases are TGTGCCAGCAGTTTGTCAGGGACGAACACTGAAGCTTTCTTT. It specifies CASSLSGTNTEAFF.

The V and J genes are TRBV6-5 and TRBJ2-1, with 11 positions matching TRBD2. Germline V gene lookup returns CDR1 MNHEY and CDR2 SVGAGI. J lost 9 bases, V lost 5 bases, and 9 bases had no gene match. The CDR3 loop spans 15 amino acids. CDR3 in amino acids: CASSPPGLADPEQFF. As DNA, the CDR3 is TGTGCCAGCAGTCCACCGGGACTAGCGGACCCTGAGCAGTTCTTC.

The rearrangement uses TRBV5-1 and TRBJ2-7, with 8 bases fitting TRBD2. The junction had 16 bases not matched to a gene; V was cut back by 4 bases and J by 4 bases. This CDR3 spans 17 amino acids. In germline, CDR1 is SGHRS, CDR2 YFSETQ. The CDR3 nucleotides are TGCGCCAGCAGCGACCTAGCGGGCCGCACGGGCCTTTACGAGCAGTACTTC. Translated, it gives CASSDLAGRTGLYEQYF.

The V and J genes are TRBV28 and TRBJ1-5, with TRBD1 identical over 8 bases. Germline V gene data show CDR1 as MDHEN and CDR2 as SYDVKM. Germline trimming cut 3 bases from V and 4 bases from J; bases unmatched to any gene: 8. This CDR3 region has 16 residues. The CDR3 region has the DNA TGTGCCAGCAGTTTTATCCCCCGGACAGGGAATCAGCCCCAGCATTTT. As protein: CASSFIPRTGNQPQHF.

This chain joins TRBV10-3 and TRBJ1-5; 10 bases are shared with TRBD1. CDR3 length: 14 residues. Per germline, CDR1 ENHRY and CDR2 SYGVKD. V lost 4 bases and J lost 4; bases outside the gene matches: 1. CDR3 sequence: CAISGTGGNQPQHF. As DNA, the CDR3 is TGTGCCATCAGTGGGACAGGGGGGAATCAGCCCCAGCATTTT.

V gene TRBV7-3 combines with J gene TRBJ2-2; 9 bases match TRBD1. The germline V gene has CDR1 SGHTA and CDR2 FQGTGA. CDR3 length equals 16 residues. Trimming cost V 6 bases and J 7 bases; bases outside gene matches: 12. The CDR3 DNA reads as TGTGCCAGCAGGTTGGGGACAGGGCCGAACTTCGGGGAGCTGTTTTTT. Protein product: CASRLGTGPNFGELFF.

The CDR3 DNA reads as TGTGCCAGCAGCTTGGGAGGCAGCCGTGGTGAGCAGTTCTTC. Protein sequence: CASSLGGSRGEQFF. The V call is TRBV5-5, the J call TRBJ2-1, with unresolved D. Germline CDR1 and CDR2: SGHKS and YYEKEE (reference sequence). The germline V and J ends were trimmed by 0 bases and 9 bases, with 13 bases remaining between them. The CDR3 has 14 amino acids.